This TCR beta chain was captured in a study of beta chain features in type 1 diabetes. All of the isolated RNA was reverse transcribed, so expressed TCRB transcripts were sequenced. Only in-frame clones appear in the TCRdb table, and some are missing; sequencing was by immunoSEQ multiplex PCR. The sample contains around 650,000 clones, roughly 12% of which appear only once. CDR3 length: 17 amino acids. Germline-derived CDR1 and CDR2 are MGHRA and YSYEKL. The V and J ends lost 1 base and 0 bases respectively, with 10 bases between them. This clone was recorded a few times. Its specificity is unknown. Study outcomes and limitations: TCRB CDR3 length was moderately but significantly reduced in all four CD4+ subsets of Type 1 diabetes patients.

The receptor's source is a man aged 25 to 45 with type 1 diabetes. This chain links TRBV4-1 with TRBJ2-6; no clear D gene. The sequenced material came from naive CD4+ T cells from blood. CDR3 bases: TGCGCCAGCAGCCAAGGGGCGGCGGCCTCTGGGGCCAACGTCCTGACTTTC. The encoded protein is CASSQGAAASGANVLTF.